The present entry profiles one T cell receptor beta chain with its context. Trimming removed 0 bases from V and 5 bases from J, with 14 bases in between. The CDR3 length is 15 residues. CDR1 and CDR2 (germline): DFQATT, SNEGSKA (reference sequence). This sample was included in a study of blood T cells in healthy people across ages. A J-beta primer mix and a sample-barcoded 5' primer were used in a second PCR of roughly 7 to 12 cycles. TCRdb analysed the 5' RACE reads with MiXCR anew, one entry per CDR3 protein. The table has just over 1 million distinct CDR3 sequences, around 45% seen once. The source of this sequence is a woman aged 60 to 75 in good health. The chain combines TRBV20-1 with TRBJ2-1; TRBD2 is a possible D gene (5 bases). Sequenced material: blood. The DNA for the CDR3 is TGCAGTGCTAGAGATGGCCAGCGGAAAAACAATGAGCAGTTCTTC. It encodes CSARDGQRKNNEQFF.